These T cell receptor beta chains were read from a single sample in a study of blood T cell repertoires in COVID-19. Clones were sequenced by immunoSEQ multiplex PCR, and TCRdb holds only the in-frame ones, with some missing. The sample records 200,000 to 250,000 clones, 65% to 90% being singletons. Material: peripheral blood. Receptors were obtained from a man aged 50-59 years with COVID-19, enrolled during active disease. Each CDR3 is given with its conserved first and last residue. D genes are given only for firm matches. Rows may omit the clone size; those that give it use once, few, many or a size class.

D gene,J gene,V gene,clone size,CDR3 protein,CDR3 DNA
NA,TRBJ2-7,TRBV2,NA,CASSLSQGSASYEQYF,TGTGCCAGCAGCCTCAGCCAGGGGTCGGCCTCCTACGAGCAGTACTTC
TRBD1,TRBJ1-6,TRBV19,NA,CARRIRGRGRKQGNSPLHF,TGTGCCAGGCGTATAAGGGGCAGGGGGCGCAAACAGGGTAATTCACCCCTCCACTTT
NA,TRBJ1-3,TRBV5-4,NA,CASSTGTRGNTIYF,TGTGCCAGCAGCACCGGGACAAGAGGAAACACCATATATTTT
NA,TRBJ1-2,TRBV24-1,NA,CATSDVQSNYGYTF,TGTGCCACCAGTGACGTACAGTCTAACTATGGCTACACCTTC
TRBD2,TRBJ2-2,TRBV9,NA,CASSVAPLTSANTGELFF,TGTGCCAGCAGCGTAGCTCCCCTGACTAGCGCGAACACCGGGGAGCTGTTTTTT
NA,TRBJ1-2,TRBV9,NA,CASSVEPATGWGGYTF,TGTGCCAGCAGCGTAGAACCTGCGACAGGCTGGGGTGGCTACACCTTC
TRBD1,TRBJ2-7,TRBV5-4,NA,CASSLYRQGRIYEQYF,TGTGCCAGCAGCTTGTACCGACAGGGTAGGATCTACGAGCAGTACTTC
NA,TRBJ2-7,TRBV3-1/TRBV3-2,few,CASSQGRGAPQYF,TGTGCCAGCAGCCAAGGCAGGGGAGCCCCTCAGTACTTC
NA,TRBJ1-3,TRBV19,NA,CASSTRTGTGNTIYF,TGTGCCAGTAGTACCAGGACCGGGACTGGAAACACCATATATTTT
TRBD2,TRBJ2-5,TRBV6-2/TRBV6-3,NA,CASSLVGAGAATQYF,TGTGCCAGCAGTTTGGTTGGAGCGGGGGCCGCGACCCAGTACTTC
TRBD1,TRBJ1-6,TRBV5-1,NA,CASSIAGTGAWNSPLHF,TGCGCCAGCAGTATCGCCGGGACAGGGGCATGGAATTCACCCCTCCACTTT
NA,TRBJ2-7,TRBV6-6,many,CASTRTPSGGSSYEQYF,TGTGCCAGCACTCGGACGCCATCAGGGGGGAGCTCCTACGAGCAGTACTTC
TRBD2,TRBJ2-2,TRBV6-2/TRBV6-3,once,CASTPSGGGPNTKTGELFF,TGTGCCAGCACCCCATCGGGGGGGGGCCCCAACACGAAGACCGGGGAGCTGTTTTTT
NA,TRBJ2-5,TRBV7-9,once,CASSLGGIQETQYF,TGTGCCAGCAGCTTAGGCGGGATCCAAGAGACCCAGTACTTC
NA,TRBJ2-3,TRBV19,few,CASRQSTDTQYF,TGTGCCAGTAGGCAGAGCACAGATACGCAGTATTTT
NA,TRBJ1-4,TRBV7-8,NA,CASSLGGVATNEKLFF,TGTGCCAGCAGCTTAGGAGGAGTTGCAACTAATGAAAAACTGTTTTTT
TRBD1,TRBJ1-3,TRBV7-9,NA,CASSYTAGGENTIYF,TGTGCCAGCAGCTACACAGCAGGGGGCGAGAACACCATATATTTT